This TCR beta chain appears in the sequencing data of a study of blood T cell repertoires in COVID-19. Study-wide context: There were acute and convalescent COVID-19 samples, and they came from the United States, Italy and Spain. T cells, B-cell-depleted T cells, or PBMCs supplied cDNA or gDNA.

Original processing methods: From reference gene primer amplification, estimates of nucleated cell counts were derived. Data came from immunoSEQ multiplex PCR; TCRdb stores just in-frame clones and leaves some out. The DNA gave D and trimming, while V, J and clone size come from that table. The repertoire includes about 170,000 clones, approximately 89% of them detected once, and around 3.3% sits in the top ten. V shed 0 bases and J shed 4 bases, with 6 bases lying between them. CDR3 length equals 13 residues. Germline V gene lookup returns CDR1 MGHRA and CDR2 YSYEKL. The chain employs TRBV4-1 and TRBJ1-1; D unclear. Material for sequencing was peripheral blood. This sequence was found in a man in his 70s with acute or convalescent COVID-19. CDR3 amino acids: CASSQDRGTEAFF. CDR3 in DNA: TGCGCCAGCAGCCAAGATCGAGGCACTGAAGCTTTCTTT.